This TCR beta chain was captured by sequencing in a study of T cells in localized non-small cell lung cancer. Method: immunoSEQ multiplex PCR; TCRdb's copy keeps in-frame clones and lacks some. The table records tens of thousands of clones, 83% of them present only once. Germline V gene sequence: CDR1 SGHTA, CDR2 FQGNSA. CDR3 size: 13 residues. Between the trimmed V and J ends, which lost 6 bases and 6 bases, there was a span of 14 bases. The source was PBMCs, collected before any cancer treatment. The genes are TRBV7-2 and TRBJ1-1; no definite D call. This sequence originates from a man aged 40-75 years with stage II lung adenocarcinoma. The CDR3 loop reads CASSLGPGAEAFF. The CDR3 DNA reads as TGTGCCAGCAGTCTTGGACCTGGCGCTGAAGCTTTCTTT. Based on the CDR3 plus reference TRBV7-2 and TRBJ1-1, the full variable domain is GAGVSQSPSNKVTEKGKDVELRCDPISGHTALYWYRQSLGQGLEFLIYFQGNSAPDKSGLPSDRFSAERTGGSVSTLTIQRTQQEDSAVYLCASSLGPGAEAFFGQGTRLTVV.